The table lists the clone carrying this TCR beta chain with a count of one. Its target is unknown. The V and J ends lost 0 bases and 5 bases respectively, with 17 bases between them. The germline V gene encodes CDR1 SGHRS and CDR2 YFSETQ. CDR3 length: 16 residues. The data belong to a study of a mutant IDH1 vaccine in newly diagnosed glioma. At the level of the study: Males made up about 60% and females approximately 40% of treated patients, whose mean age was 40.4 years. V12 corresponded to week 35 and V13 to week 47.

Generated by immunoSEQ multiplex PCR, the TCRdb table keeps only in-frame clones and is missing some. Counted here are roughly 50,000 clones, 80% to 85% occurring once; the ten biggest clones make up approximately 4%. As to time point: week 35, safety follow-up. Doses consisted of 300 ug of mutant IDH1 20-mer peptide each, paired with topical imiquimod. The V call is TRBV5-1, the J call TRBJ1-2, with D hard to call. Sequencing was performed on PBMCs, taken from a glioma patient whose treatment included an IDH1 peptide vaccine. This receptor was identified in a woman aged 18-35 years with glioma. The CDR3 loop reads CASSLAQARLGYGYTF. In DNA form, the CDR3 reads TGCGCCAGCAGCTTGGCCCAGGCTCGTCTTGGGTATGGCTACACCTTC.